This TCR beta chain was identified during a study of T cells in Graves' hyperthyroidism and ophthalmopathy. Study conclusions and caveats: Clonotypes that were expanded in thyroid above 0.001 mostly appeared in blood too.

It was RNA transcripts that yielded the amplified TCR beta CDR3 regions. During a first-round RT-PCR of the TCR CDR3, the HTBI primer set was used. TCRdb reprocessed the multiplex PCR reads via MiXCR and lists one record per CDR3 protein. This table holds about 340,000 distinct CDR3 sequences, around a sixth found once. The CDR3 is made up of 13 amino acids. CDR1 and CDR2 (germline): LNHDA, SQIVND (reference sequence). V gave up 6 bases and J gave up 4 bases, with 12 bases separating them. Points on this clonotype: Its cognate antigen is unknown.

The sample taken for sequencing was blood. The receptor comes from a woman aged 50 to 65 with Graves' hyperthyroidism. This chain joins TRBV19 and TRBJ1-2; unclear D gene. CDR3 in amino acids: CASRSGGTYGYTF. The CDR3 region has the DNA TGTGCCAGTAGATCGGGTGGAACCTATGGCTACACCTTC.